This TCR beta chain was documented in a study of response to subunit inactivated influenza vaccine. CDR3 length: 15 residues. The V and J ends lost 7 bases and 5 bases respectively, with 18 bases between them. Each CDR3 protein gets one entry after TCRdb re-called the RT-PCR reads with MiXCR. This table holds 710,000 or so distinct CDR3 sequences, around 16% found once. Concerning this clonotype: The antigen is undetermined.

Findings and caveats of the study: Authors suggested each seasonal influenza vaccination recruits few new T cells.

The material sequenced was PBMCs from blood, taken roughly 12 days after vaccination. The receptor's source is a man aged 45-60 years who received an inactivated influenza vaccine. The chain uses TRBV12-3 or TRBV12-4 and TRBJ2-1; a weak D match, TRBD2 (6 bases). For the CDR3, the DNA is TGTGCCAGCAATCCAAGGGGACTGTCGAACAATGAGCAGTTCTTC. As protein: CASNPRGLSNNEQFF.